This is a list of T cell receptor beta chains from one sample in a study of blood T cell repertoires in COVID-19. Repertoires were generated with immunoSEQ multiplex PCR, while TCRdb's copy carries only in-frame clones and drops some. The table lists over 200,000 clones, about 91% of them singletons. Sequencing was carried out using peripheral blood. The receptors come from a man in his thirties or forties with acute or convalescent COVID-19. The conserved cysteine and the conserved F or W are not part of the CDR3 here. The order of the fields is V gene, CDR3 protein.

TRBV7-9	ASSPGQGIYGYT
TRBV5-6	ASSLLGAGANVLT
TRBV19	ASSLRVGNTIY
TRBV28	ASSSGGRTEAF
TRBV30	AWIDRLAGGHNEQF
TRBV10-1	ASSDLNTEAF
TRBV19	ASSIRETQY
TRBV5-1	ASSLGNTGELF
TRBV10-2	ASRLAGVNYEQY
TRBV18	ASSSLGDTGELF
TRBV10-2	ASSAVGELF
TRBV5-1	ASRTSGSSPDTQY
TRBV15	ATSRGGEYNEQF
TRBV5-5	ASSRWAGGNTIY
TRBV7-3	ASSLMAASTADTQY
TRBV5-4	ASSLGLSGNTIY
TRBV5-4	ASSLTRGDANEQF
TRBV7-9	ASSLFGGGLTEQY
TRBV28	ASSIEVPH
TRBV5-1	ASSLFTSSYNEQF
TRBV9	ASSDDTRLSYNEQF
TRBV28	ASSFPSGGVPYEQY
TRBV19	ASSSSFTSDTGELF
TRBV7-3	ASSLGGQANEQF
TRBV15	ATSLEVGTQY
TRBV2	ASSPGLAGVGGTQY
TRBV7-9	ASSLVESLSNTIY
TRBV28	ASSGPGGSTEAF
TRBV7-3	ASSRTGGLDTEAF
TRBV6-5	ASSSRGRKDEQY
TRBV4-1	ASSQRPILADTQY
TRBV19	ASSIGGGPSYEQY
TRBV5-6	ASSSQGTLYEQY
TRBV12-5	ASGLRDTDFGNTIY
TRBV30	AWSVSAYEQY
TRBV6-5	ASSPGLAGFYEQY
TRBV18	ASSRAGPGVGKLF
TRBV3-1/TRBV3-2	ASSPEATNEKLF
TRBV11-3	ASSLGGPATDTQY
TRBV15	ATSARDRANYGYT
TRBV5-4	ASSSMIAGSTDTQY
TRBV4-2	ASSQSSGHRDEQF
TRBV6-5	ASGRTVYNEQF
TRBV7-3	ASSSSPGQSEAF
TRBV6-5	ASSYEPAGRTDTQY
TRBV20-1	SASFGQGKEF
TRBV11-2	ASSLRQGGSTGELF
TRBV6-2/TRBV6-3	ASSRGEAYEQY
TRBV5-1	ASSFGSYNEQF
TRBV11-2	ASRTGTVDSPLH
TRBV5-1	ASTLGGGEGNTIY
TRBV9	ASSVAARGVTSPLH